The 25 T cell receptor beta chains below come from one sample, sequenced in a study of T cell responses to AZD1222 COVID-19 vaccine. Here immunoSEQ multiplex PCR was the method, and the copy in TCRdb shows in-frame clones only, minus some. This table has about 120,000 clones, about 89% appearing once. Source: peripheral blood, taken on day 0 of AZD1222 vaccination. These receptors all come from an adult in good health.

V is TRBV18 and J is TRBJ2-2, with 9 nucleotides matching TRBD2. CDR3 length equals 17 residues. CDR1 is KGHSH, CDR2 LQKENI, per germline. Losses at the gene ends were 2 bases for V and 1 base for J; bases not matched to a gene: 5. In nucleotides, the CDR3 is TGTGCCAGCTCACCAGCTGCGACTAGCGGGAACACCGGGGAGCTGTTTTTT. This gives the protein CASSPAATSGNTGELFF.

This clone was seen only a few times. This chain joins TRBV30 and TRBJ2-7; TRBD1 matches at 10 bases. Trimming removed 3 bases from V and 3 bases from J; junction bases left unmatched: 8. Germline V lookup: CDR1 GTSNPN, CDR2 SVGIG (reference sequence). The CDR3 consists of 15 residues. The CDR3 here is CAWSGGQGSLYEQYF. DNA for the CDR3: TGTGCCTGGAGCGGGGGACAGGGGAGTCTCTACGAGCAGTACTTC.

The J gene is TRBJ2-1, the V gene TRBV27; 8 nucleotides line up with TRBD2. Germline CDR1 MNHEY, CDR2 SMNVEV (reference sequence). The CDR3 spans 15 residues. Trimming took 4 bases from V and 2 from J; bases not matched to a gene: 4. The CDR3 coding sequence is TGTGCCAGCAGTTCGGCGGGAGGTACCTACAATGAGCAGTTCTTC. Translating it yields CASSSAGGTYNEQFF.

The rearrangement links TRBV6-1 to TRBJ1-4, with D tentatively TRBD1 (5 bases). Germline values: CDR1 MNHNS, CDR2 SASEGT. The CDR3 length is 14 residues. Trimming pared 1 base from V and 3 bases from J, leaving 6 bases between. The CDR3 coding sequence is TGTGCCAGCAGTGAAGGGGGCGCTAATGAAAAACTGTTTTTT. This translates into CASSEGGANEKLFF.

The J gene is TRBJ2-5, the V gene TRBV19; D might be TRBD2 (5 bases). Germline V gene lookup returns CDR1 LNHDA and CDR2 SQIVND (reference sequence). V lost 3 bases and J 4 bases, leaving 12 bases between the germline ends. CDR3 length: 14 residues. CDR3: CASSMEAARETQYF. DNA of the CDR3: TGTGCCAGTAGTATGGAGGCGGCACGAGAGACCCAGTACTTC.

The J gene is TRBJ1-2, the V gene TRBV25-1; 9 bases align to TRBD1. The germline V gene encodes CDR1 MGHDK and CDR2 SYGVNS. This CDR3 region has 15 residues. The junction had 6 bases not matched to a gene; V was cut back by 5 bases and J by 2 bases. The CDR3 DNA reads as TGTGCCAGCAGTAAACAGGGGGCGTTCAACTATGGCTACACCTTC. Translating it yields CASSKQGAFNYGYTF.

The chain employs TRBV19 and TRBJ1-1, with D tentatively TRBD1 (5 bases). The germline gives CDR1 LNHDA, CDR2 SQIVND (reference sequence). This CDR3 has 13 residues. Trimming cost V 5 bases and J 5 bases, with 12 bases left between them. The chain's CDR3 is CASSALGGTEAFF. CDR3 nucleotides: TGTGCCAGTAGTGCATTGGGGGGAACTGAAGCTTTCTTT.

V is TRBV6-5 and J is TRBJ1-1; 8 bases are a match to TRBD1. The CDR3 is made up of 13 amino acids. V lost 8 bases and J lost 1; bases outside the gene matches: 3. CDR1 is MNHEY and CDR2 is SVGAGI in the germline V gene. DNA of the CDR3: TGTGCCAGCGACAGGGGTAAGAACACTGAAGCTTTCTTT. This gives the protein CASDRGKNTEAFF.

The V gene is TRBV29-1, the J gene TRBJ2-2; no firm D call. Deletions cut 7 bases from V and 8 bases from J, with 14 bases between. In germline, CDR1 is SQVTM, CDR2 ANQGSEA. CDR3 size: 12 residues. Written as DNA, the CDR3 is TGCAGCGCCCACCCAACCGGTGGGGAGCTGTTTTTT. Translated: CSAHPTGGELFF.

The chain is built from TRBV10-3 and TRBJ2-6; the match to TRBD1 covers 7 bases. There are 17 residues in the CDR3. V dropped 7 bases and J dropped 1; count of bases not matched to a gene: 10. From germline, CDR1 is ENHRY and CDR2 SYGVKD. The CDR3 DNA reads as TGTGCCATCACCCGGGACAGACTAATATCTGGGGCCAACGTCCTGACTTTC. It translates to CAITRDRLISGANVLTF.

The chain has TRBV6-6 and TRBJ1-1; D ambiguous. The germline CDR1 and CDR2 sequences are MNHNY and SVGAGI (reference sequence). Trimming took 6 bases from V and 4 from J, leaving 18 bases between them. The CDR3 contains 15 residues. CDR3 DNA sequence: TGTGCCAGCAGGCCAACCGGGTTCTCCATCACTGAAGCTTTCTTT. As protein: CASRPTGFSITEAFF.

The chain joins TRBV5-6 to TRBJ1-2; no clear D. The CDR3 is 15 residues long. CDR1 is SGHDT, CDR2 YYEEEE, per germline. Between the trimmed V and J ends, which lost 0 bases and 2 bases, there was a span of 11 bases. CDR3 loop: CASSLGHRKNYGYTF. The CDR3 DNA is TGTGCCAGCAGCTTGGGACACCGTAAGAACTATGGCTACACCTTC.

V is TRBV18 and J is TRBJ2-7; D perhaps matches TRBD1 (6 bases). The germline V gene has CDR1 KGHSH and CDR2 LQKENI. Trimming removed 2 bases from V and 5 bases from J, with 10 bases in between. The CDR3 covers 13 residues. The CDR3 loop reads CASSPTRGHEQYF. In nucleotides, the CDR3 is TGTGCCAGCTCACCAACCAGGGGTCACGAGCAGTACTTC.

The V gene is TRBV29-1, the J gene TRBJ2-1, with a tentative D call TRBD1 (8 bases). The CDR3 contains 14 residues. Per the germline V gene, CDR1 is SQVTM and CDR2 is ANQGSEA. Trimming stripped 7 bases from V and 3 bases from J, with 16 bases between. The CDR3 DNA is TGCAGCGGGGCGGGGGACAGGAACTACAATGAGCAGTTCTTC. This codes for CSGAGDRNYNEQFF.

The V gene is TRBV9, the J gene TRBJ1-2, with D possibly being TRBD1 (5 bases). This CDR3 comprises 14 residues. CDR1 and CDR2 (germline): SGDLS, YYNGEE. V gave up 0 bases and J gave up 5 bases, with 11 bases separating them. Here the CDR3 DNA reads TGTGCCAGCAGCGTAGATGAGGGGCGTTATGGCTACACCTTC. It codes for CASSVDEGRYGYTF.

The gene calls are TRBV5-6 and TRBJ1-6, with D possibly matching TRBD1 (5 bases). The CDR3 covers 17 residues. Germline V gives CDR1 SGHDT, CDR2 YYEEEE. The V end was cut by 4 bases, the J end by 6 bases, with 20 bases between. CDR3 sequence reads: CASSPLRDGARNSPLHF. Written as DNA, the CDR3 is TGTGCCAGCAGCCCACTCCGGGACGGCGCTCGTAATTCACCCCTCCACTTT.

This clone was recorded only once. The CDR3 DNA is TGTGCCAGCTCACCAAATCCGGGACAGACCTATGGCTACACCTTC. Translated, it gives CASSPNPGQTYGYTF. The chain combines TRBV18 with TRBJ1-2; TRBD1 matches at 7 bases. V lost 2 bases and J lost 4; bases outside the gene matches: 7. This CDR3 comprises 15 residues. Per the germline V gene, CDR1 is KGHSH and CDR2 is LQKENI. The full variable domain, its missing parts supplied by reference TRBV18 and TRBJ1-2, is NAGVMQNPRHLVRRRGQEARLRCSPMKGHSHVYWYRQLPEEGLKFMVYLQKENIIDESGMPKERFSAEFPKEGPSILRIQQVVRGDSAAYFCASSPNPGQTYGYTFGSGTRLTVV.

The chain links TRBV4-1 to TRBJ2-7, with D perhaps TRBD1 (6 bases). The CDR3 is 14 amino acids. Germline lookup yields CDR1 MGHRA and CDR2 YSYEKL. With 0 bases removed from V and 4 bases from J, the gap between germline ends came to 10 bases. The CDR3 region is CASSQDRGHYEQYF. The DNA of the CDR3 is TGCGCCAGCAGCCAAGATAGGGGACATTACGAGCAGTACTTC.

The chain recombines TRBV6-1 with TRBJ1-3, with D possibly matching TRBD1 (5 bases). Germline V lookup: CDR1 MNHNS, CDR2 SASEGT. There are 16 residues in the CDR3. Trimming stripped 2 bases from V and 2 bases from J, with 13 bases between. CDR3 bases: TGTGCCAGCAGTGAATCACACTCAGGGACTGGAAACACCATATATTTT. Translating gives CASSESHSGTGNTIYF.

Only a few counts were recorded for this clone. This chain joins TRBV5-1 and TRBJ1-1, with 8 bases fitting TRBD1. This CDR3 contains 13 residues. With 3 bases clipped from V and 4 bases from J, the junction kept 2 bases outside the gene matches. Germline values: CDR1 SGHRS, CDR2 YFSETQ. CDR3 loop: CASSSTGGTEAFF. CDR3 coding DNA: TGCGCCAGCAGCTCAACAGGGGGCACTGAAGCTTTCTTT.

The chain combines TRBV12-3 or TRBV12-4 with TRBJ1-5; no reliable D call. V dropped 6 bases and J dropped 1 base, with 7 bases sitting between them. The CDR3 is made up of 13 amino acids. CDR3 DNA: TGTGCCAGCAGGCAATTAAGCAATCAGCCCCAGCATTTT. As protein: CASRQLSNQPQHF.

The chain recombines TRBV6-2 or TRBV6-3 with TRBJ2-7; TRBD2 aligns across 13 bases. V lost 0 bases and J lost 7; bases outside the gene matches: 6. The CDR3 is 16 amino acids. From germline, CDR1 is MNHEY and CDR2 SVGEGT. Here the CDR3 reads CASSYSPGLAGVEQYF. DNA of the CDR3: TGTGCCAGCAGTTACTCCCCCGGACTAGCGGGGGTTGAGCAGTACTTC.

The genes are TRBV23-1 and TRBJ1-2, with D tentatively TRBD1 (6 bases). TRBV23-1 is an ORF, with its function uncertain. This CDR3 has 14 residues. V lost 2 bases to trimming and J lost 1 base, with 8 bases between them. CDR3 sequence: CASSQNRDNYGYTF. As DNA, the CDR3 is TGCGCCAGCAGTCAAAACAGGGATAACTATGGCTACACCTTC.

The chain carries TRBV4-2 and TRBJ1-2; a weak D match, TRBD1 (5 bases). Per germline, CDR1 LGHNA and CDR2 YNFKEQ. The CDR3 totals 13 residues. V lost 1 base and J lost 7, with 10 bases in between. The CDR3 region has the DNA TGTGCCAGCAGCCAAGGCGGGGGAGGTGGCTACACCTTC. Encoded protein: CASSQGGGGGYTF.

The CDR3 reads CASSLKGRGNQPQHF. The CDR3 DNA reads as TGTGCCAGCAGTCTAAAGGGGAGGGGCAATCAGCCCCAGCATTTT. The J gene is TRBJ1-5, the V gene TRBV3-1 (or the pseudogene TRBV3-2), with TRBD1 as a possible D gene (5 bases). The V gene lost 6 bases and the J gene lost 2 bases, with 14 bases spanning the gap. The germline V gene has CDR1 LGHDT and CDR2 YNNKEL (reference sequence). This CDR3 comprises 15 residues.